The entry that follows covers one T cell receptor (beta chain) sequence. These data belong to a study of blood T cell repertoires in COVID-19. On the study more broadly: Samples taken during acute and convalescent COVID-19 were collected in the United States, Italy and Spain. Sample material is recorded as cDNA or gDNA derived from T cells, B-cell-depleted T cells, or PBMCs.

Original processing methods: From reference gene primer amplification, estimates of nucleated cell counts were derived. Clones were sequenced by immunoSEQ multiplex PCR, and TCRdb holds only the in-frame ones, with some missing. Clonal size and the V and J genes are those of that table, whereas D and trimming came from the DNA. Of over 85,000 clones detected, around 79% appear once; the ten largest clones hold approximately 24%. The CDR3 consists of 14 residues. Germline V gene data show CDR1 as SEHNR and CDR2 as FQNEAQ (reference sequence). Trimming removed 2 bases from V and 8 bases from J; junction bases left unmatched: 6.

This clonotype was sampled from a human donor in a cohort sampled during active COVID-19. The chain recombines TRBV7-9 with TRBJ1-2; 9 nucleotides line up with TRBD1. Sequencing was done on a sample of peripheral blood. As DNA, the CDR3 is TGTGCCAGCAGCTTACCGGGACAGGGCTACGGCTACACCTTC. As protein: CASSLPGQGYGYTF.